One and the same sample provided the 13 T cell receptor beta chains below, sequenced in a study of response to subunit inactivated influenza vaccine. TCRdb called the RT-PCR reads again in MiXCR, with one record for every CDR3 protein. Of about 540,000 distinct CDR3 sequences in the sample, 14% were seen once. The sample in question was PBMCs from blood, obtained 11 to 12 days after vaccination. Source of these receptors: a man aged 50-60 years who received an inactivated influenza vaccine.

The chain combines TRBV29-1 with TRBJ1-1; no clear D. The length of the CDR3 is 10 residues. Trimming left V 7 bases short and J 8 bases short, with 11 bases between. Germline CDR1 SQVTM, CDR2 ANQGSEA. CDR3 amino acids: CSGHTTEAFF. CDR3 sequence (DNA): TGCAGCGGGCATACGACCGAAGCTTTCTTT.

This clonotype was recorded a few times. This sequence joins TRBV2 and TRBJ2-3; D remains ambiguous. Trimming stripped 6 bases from V and 11 bases from J, with 18 bases between. The CDR3 consists of 13 residues. Germline V gene data show CDR1 as SNHLY and CDR2 as FYNNEI. CDR3 amino acids: CASSVKTSLEQYF. As DNA, the CDR3 is TGTGCCAGCAGCGTAAAGACCTCATTGGAGCAGTATTTT.

This clonotype was recorded a few times. This chain connects TRBV29-1 to TRBJ2-2; either TRBD1 or TRBD2 may supply D (5 bases each). Trimming took off 2 bases at V and 6 bases at J, with 7 bases between the two ends. Per the germline V gene, CDR1 is SQVTM and CDR2 is ANQGSEA. CDR3 length: 12 amino acids. The CDR3 region is CSVEMGPGELFF. Here the CDR3 DNA reads TGCAGCGTTGAAATGGGACCCGGGGAGCTGTTTTTT.

V is TRBV28 and J is TRBJ1-1; D is perhaps TRBD1 (6 bases). Germline values: CDR1 MDHEN, CDR2 SYDVKM. The CDR3 loop spans 12 amino acids. The germline V and J ends were trimmed by 6 bases and 11 bases, with 16 bases remaining between them. The CDR3 here is CASSEAGELAFF. DNA for the CDR3: TGTGCCAGCAGCGAGGCAGGGGAGTTGGCTTTCTTT.

This clonotype was detected many times. This chain connects TRBV7-9 to TRBJ1-5; no clear D. V was pared by 7 bases and J by 4 bases, with 11 bases between. CDR1 is SEHNR and CDR2 is FQNEAQ in the germline V gene (reference sequence). The CDR3 is 13 amino acids. The CDR3 nucleotides are TGTGCCAGCACCATGGGAGGAAATCAGCCCCAGCATTTT. Residues: CASTMGGNQPQHF.

V gene TRBV11-2 combines with J gene TRBJ2-3; 12 bases fit TRBD2. Per the germline V gene, CDR1 is SGHAT and CDR2 is FQNNGV. V lost 5 bases, J lost 5 bases, and 5 bases stayed unmatched. CDR3 length equals 15 residues. The CDR3 DNA reads TGTGCCAGCAGCCAGACTAGCGGGAGATTAGATACGCAGTATTTT. Residues: CASSQTSGRLDTQYF. Full variable domain (outside the CDR3, taken from reference TRBV11-2 and TRBJ2-3): EAGVAQSPRYKIIEKRQSVAFWCNPISGHATLYWYQQILGQGPKLLIQFQNNGVVDDSQLPKDRFSAERLKGVDSTLKIQPAKLEDSAVYLCASSQTSGRLDTQYFGPGTRLTVL.

The CDR3 loop reads CASSPFVSGTGGELFF. The DNA for the CDR3 is TGCGCCAGCAGCCCGTTCGTTAGTGGGACAGGCGGGGAGCTGTTTTTT. This chain links TRBV4-1 with TRBJ2-2, with 8 bases aligning to TRBD1. With 4 bases clipped from V and 7 bases from J, the junction kept 11 bases outside the gene matches. This CDR3 has 16 amino acids. CDR1 and CDR2 from the germline V gene are MGHRA and YSYEKL.

The chain carries TRBV20-1 and TRBJ2-3; D might be TRBD2 (6 bases). Germline CDR1 DFQATT, CDR2 SNEGSKA (reference sequence). The CDR3 has 12 amino acids. Trimming removed 3 bases from V and 6 bases from J, with 10 bases in between. The CDR3 DNA reads TGCAGTGCTAGGAAGGAGGGGGATACGCAGTATTTT. Translated: CSARKEGDTQYF.

This clonotype was counted only a few times. The chain carries TRBV14 and TRBJ2-7, with 8 nucleotides matching TRBD1. This CDR3 is built from 13 residues. In germline, CDR1 is SGHDN, CDR2 FVKESK. J was trimmed by 3 bases and V by 4 bases; bases with no gene match: 2. The CDR3 reads CASSRDRYYEQYF. For the CDR3, the DNA is TGTGCCAGCAGCCGGGACAGGTACTACGAGCAGTACTTC.

V gene TRBV18 combines with J gene TRBJ2-3; 7 bases map to TRBD1. Germline V lookup: CDR1 KGHSH, CDR2 LQKENI. CDR3 length: 15 residues. Trimming at V came to 2 bases and at J to 4 bases, leaving 6 bases not matched to a gene. This CDR3 reads CASSPDRAISDTQYF. The CDR3 bases are TGTGCCAGCTCACCAGACAGGGCGATTTCAGATACGCAGTATTTT.

Concerning this clonotype itself: At one boundary the junction diverges from the germline segment, which might be a read error. CDR3 loop: CSARDQTGPVF. The CDR3 DNA sequence: TGCAGTGCTAGGGACCAGACAGGGCCAGTATTC. This chain connects TRBV20-1 to TRBJ2-7, with 7 bases aligning to TRBD1. Germline V CDR1 and CDR2: DFQATT, SNEGSKA (reference sequence). The CDR3 runs to 11 residues.

The chain combines TRBV4-3 with TRBJ2-5; D unresolved. In germline, CDR1 is LGHNA, CDR2 YSLEER. V shed 0 bases and J shed 1 base, with 12 bases lying between them. This CDR3 contains 16 residues. The DNA for the CDR3 is TGCGCCAGCAGCCAAGAACGGGCCGTGGGCCAAGAGACCCAGTACTTC. As protein: CASSQERAVGQETQYF.

The chain combines TRBV28 with TRBJ1-2; tentative D call: TRBD1 (5 bases). The V gene's germline CDR1 is MDHEN and CDR2 SYDVKM. V gave up 3 bases and J gave up 8 bases, with 13 bases separating them. The CDR3 contains 13 residues. The CDR3 nucleotides read TGTGCCAGCAGTTTCCCAGGGATGGGCGGCTACACCTTC. Translated: CASSFPGMGGYTF.